This T cell receptor beta chain was sequenced during a study of Ad26.COV2.S vaccination and SARS-CoV-2 variants. Assay: immunoSEQ multiplex PCR; the TCRdb copy retains only in-frame clones and omits some. This table has 500,000 or so clones, roughly nine tenths appearing once. In this sample, this clone turned up many times. Treatment specified: 15 to 20 received Ad26.COV2.S at low or high dose, single or two shots; a few received placebo; per-sample allocation not given. Each sample was drawn 63 days after the first injection (of vaccine or placebo). Vaccine was an Ad26 vector expressing Wuhan-strain SARS-CoV-2 spike. Germline assignment: CDR1 MNHEY and CDR2 SVGAGI. The CDR3 runs 12 residues. V lost 7 bases and J lost 4, with 10 bases in between.

The gene calls are TRBV6-5 and TRBJ1-1, with D possibly being TRBD1 (6 bases). This TCR was recovered from a person aged 18-65 years who received the Ad26.COV2.S COVID-19 vaccine or a placebo. This sample comprised peripheral blood, obtained in a trial of Ad26.COV2.S vaccine versus placebo. CDR3 amino acids: CASTGGTTEAFF. The CDR3 DNA reads TGTGCCAGCACCGGGGGCACCACTGAAGCTTTCTTT.